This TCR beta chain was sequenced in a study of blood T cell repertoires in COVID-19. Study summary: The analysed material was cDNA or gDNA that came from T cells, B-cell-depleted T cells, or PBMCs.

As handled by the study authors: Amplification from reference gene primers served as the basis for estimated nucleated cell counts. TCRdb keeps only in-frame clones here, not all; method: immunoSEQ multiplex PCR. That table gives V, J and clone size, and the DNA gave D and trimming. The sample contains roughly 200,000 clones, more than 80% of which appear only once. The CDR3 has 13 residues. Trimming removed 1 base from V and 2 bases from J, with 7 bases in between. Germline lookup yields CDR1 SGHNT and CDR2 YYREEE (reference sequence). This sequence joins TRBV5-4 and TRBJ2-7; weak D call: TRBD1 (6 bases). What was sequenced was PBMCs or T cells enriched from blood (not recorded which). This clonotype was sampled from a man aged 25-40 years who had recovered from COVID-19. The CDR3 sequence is CASSLTGPYEQYF. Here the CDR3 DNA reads TGTGCCAGCAGCTTGACAGGGCCCTACGAGCAGTACTTC.